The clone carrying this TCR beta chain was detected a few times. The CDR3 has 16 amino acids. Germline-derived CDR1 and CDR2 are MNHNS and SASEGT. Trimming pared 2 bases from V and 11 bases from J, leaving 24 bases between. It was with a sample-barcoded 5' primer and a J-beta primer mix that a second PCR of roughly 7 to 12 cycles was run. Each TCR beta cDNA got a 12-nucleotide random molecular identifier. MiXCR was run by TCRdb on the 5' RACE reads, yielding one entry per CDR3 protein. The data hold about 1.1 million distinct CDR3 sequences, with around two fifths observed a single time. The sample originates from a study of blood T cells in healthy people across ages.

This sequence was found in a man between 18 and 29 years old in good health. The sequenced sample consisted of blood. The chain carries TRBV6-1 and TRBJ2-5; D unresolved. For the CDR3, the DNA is TGTGCCAGCAGTGAAACTACACCCTCCCCCTACAATGAGCAGTACTTC. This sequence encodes CASSETTPSPYNEQYF.